The 2 T cell receptor beta chains reported below all come from one sample, sequenced in a study of T cells after yellow fever vaccination. TCRdb redid the calling of the 5' RACE reads with MiXCR, one entry per CDR3 protein. The data show 300,000 to 450,000 distinct CDR3 sequences, under 7.5% seen once. The starting material was PBMCs, obtained 5 days after the yellow fever booster vaccination. Receptors were obtained from a young man who received the YFV17D yellow fever vaccine.

Many counts were recorded for this clonotype. This chain links TRBV12-3 or TRBV12-4 with TRBJ2-3; D is unclear. V lost 2 bases and J 4 bases, leaving 13 bases between the germline ends. This CDR3 is built from 15 residues. CDR3 in DNA: TGTGCCAGCAGTTTAAGACGGCAGAGCGCAGATACGCAGTATTTT. Its translation: CASSLRRQSADTQYF.

This clonotype was counted between two and nine times. The chain couples TRBV7-8 to TRBJ2-5; 7 nucleotides agree with TRBD2. From germline, CDR1 is SGHVS and CDR2 FQNEAQ. This CDR3 contains 14 residues. V was pared by 2 bases and J by 5 bases, with 5 bases of the junction left unmatched. The CDR3 DNA reads as TGTGCCAGCAGCTTATGGGAGGGTGGGGAGACCCAGTACTTC. Encoded protein: CASSLWEGGETQYF.